Below are 14 T cell receptor beta chains sequenced from a single sample in a study of CD8 T cells in Susac syndrome (dated by TCRdb to the late 2010s). The library was obtained by the immunoSEQ multiplex PCR assay. RNA was extracted using the RNeasy kit, and roughly 0.45 to 1 microgram was reverse transcribed with random hexamers. TCRdb trimmed the raw reads at Q25, called clones with MiXCR and kept productive beta chains. Every CDR3 protein is listed once, alongside the most common genes and DNA of its rows. The sample profile shows 300,000 or so distinct CDR3 sequences; around 90% of them were found once. Over 0.05% of the sample is in the top ten clones. The sequenced sample consisted of CD4+ T cells from PBMCs. These receptors came from a human donor with multiple sclerosis.

The chain combines TRBV15 with TRBJ2-6; 8 bases align to TRBD2. Germline lookup yields CDR1 LNHNV and CDR2 YYDKDF (reference sequence). The CDR3 is 17 amino acids. J lost 2 bases, V lost 1 base, and 4 bases had no gene match. The chain's CDR3 is CATSRGAGGPGANVLTF. DNA for the CDR3: TGTGCCACCAGCAGAGGCGCGGGGGGTCCTGGGGCCAACGTCCTGACTTTC.

The chain carries TRBV5-1 and TRBJ1-1; D is possibly TRBD1 (5 bases). Germline CDR1 is SGHRS and CDR2 is YFSETQ. Trimming removed 2 bases at V and 4 bases at J, with 24 bases between. The CDR3 contains 18 residues. The CDR3 spells CASSFMSGERAGGTEAFF. CDR3 DNA sequence: TGCGCCAGCAGCTTCATGTCCGGGGAGCGGGCTGGGGGCACTGAAGCTTTCTTT.

V and J are TRBV5-1 and TRBJ2-1, with TRBD2 matching 11 bases. The CDR3 length is 15 residues. Unmatched junction bases numbered 6, after V lost 1 base and J lost 9 bases. CDR1 SGHRS and CDR2 YFSETQ come from the germline V gene. CDR3 in DNA: TGCGCCAGCAGCTTGAGTAGCGGGGGGGCGATTGAGCAGTTCTTC. It encodes CASSLSSGGAIEQFF.

V is TRBV12-3 or TRBV12-4 and J is TRBJ1-3, with 10 bases fitting TRBD1. The V segment lost 6 bases and the J segment 6 bases; nucleotides outside the gene matches: 5. This CDR3 spans 14 amino acids. Here the CDR3 DNA reads TGTGCCAGCAGCAAGGGACAGGGGACAAACACCATATATTTT. This gives the protein CASSKGQGTNTIYF.

J is TRBJ2-1 and V is TRBV12-3 or TRBV12-4; D uncertain. The V end lost 3 bases, the J end lost 6 bases, and 9 bases lay between the germline ends. CDR3 size: 13 residues. This CDR3 is CASSLTDPNEQFF. In nucleotides, the CDR3 is TGTGCCAGCAGTTTGACGGATCCCAATGAGCAGTTCTTC.

This chain uses TRBV29-1 with TRBJ1-1, with D maybe TRBD1 (6 bases). Germline CDR1 reads SQVTM; CDR2 reads ANQGSEA. The CDR3 covers 14 residues. Trimming shortened V by 7 bases and J by 1 base, and 16 bases separated the two germline ends. This chain's CDR3 is CSAASTGANTEAFF. The CDR3 bases are TGCAGCGCCGCTTCGACGGGGGCGAACACTGAAGCTTTCTTT.

This chain joins TRBV7-2 and TRBJ2-3, with 7 bases lining up with TRBD2. V gave up 1 base and J gave up 6 bases; unmatched junction bases: 7. Germline V gene data show CDR1 as SGHTA and CDR2 as FQGNSA. This CDR3 comprises 15 residues. This CDR3 reads CASSLGVGGSDTQYF. The CDR3 DNA is TGTGCCAGCAGCTTAGGGGTGGGCGGGAGTGATACGCAGTATTTT. The whole variable domain, remainder taken from reference TRBV7-2 and TRBJ2-3, is GAGVSQSPSNKVTEKGKDVELRCDPISGHTALYWYRQSLGQGLEFLIYFQGNSAPDKSGLPSDRFSAERTGGSVSTLTIQRTQQEDSAVYLCASSLGVGGSDTQYFGPGTRLTVL.

The chain employs TRBV20-1 and TRBJ2-7; 9 nucleotides agree with TRBD1. Germline V gene sequence: CDR1 DFQATT, CDR2 SNEGSKA (reference sequence). Losses at the gene ends were 5 bases for V and 0 bases for J; bases not matched to a gene: 8. The CDR3 contains 15 residues. The CDR3 sequence is CSALSGTGSSYEQYF. CDR3 in DNA: TGCAGTGCTCTTTCCGGGACAGGGTCCTCCTACGAGCAGTACTTC.

The V gene is TRBV29-1, the J gene TRBJ2-7, with D hard to call. V was clipped by 1 base and J by 0 bases, with 4 bases between them. The CDR3 is made up of 12 amino acids. The germline V gene encodes CDR1 SQVTM and CDR2 ANQGSEA. This CDR3 is CSVEGHSYEQYF. CDR3 nucleotides: TGCAGCGTTGAAGGTCACTCCTACGAGCAGTACTTC.

This sequence joins TRBV30 and TRBJ2-1; D is perhaps TRBD1 or TRBD2 (5 bases each). V was trimmed by 1 base and J by 4 bases, leaving 11 bases between them. Germline CDR1 is GTSNPN and CDR2 is SVGIG (reference sequence). The CDR3 is 14 residues long. The CDR3 region is CAWSDRTPYNEQFF. The CDR3 DNA follows: TGTGCCTGGAGTGACAGGACTCCATACAATGAGCAGTTCTTC.

The V and J genes are TRBV4-2 and TRBJ1-2; D gene unclear. There are 13 residues in the CDR3. V dropped 1 base and J dropped 2 bases, with 5 bases sitting between them. Germline assignment: CDR1 LGHNA and CDR2 YNFKEQ. The CDR3 DNA follows: TGTGCCAGCAGCCAAGGACGGAACTATGGCTACACCTTC. Amino acids: CASSQGRNYGYTF.

The chain links TRBV4-2 to TRBJ2-7; 8 bases line up with TRBD1. The CDR3 sequence is 14 residues long. Germline trimming cut 4 bases from V and 2 bases from J; bases unmatched to any gene: 4. The germline gives CDR1 LGHNA, CDR2 YNFKEQ. CDR3 region: CASSLRTGPYEQYF. CDR3 bases: TGTGCCAGCAGCCTCAGGACAGGGCCCTACGAGCAGTACTTC.

The rearrangement links TRBV4-2 to TRBJ2-7, with D tentatively TRBD2 (5 bases). Germline CDR1 is LGHNA and CDR2 is YNFKEQ. Between the trimmed V and J ends, which lost 4 bases and 2 bases, there was a span of 12 bases. The CDR3 spans 14 residues. The CDR3 nucleotides read TGTGCCAGCAGCCCCAGGACTCAAACCTACGAGCAGTACTTC. Translation: CASSPRTQTYEQYF.

The CDR3 sequence is CSARSGISGRRNEQFF. CDR3 coding DNA: TGCAGTGCTAGGTCAGGTATTAGCGGGAGAAGGAATGAGCAGTTCTTC. J is TRBJ2-1 and V is TRBV20-1, with 9 positions matching TRBD2. The trim removed 3 bases at V and 7 bases at J, leaving 13 bases unmatched. The CDR3 runs 16 residues. Germline CDR1 and CDR2: DFQATT and SNEGSKA (reference sequence).